The rows below give T cell receptor beta chains drawn from one sample of a study of cytomegalovirus exposure and HLA in healthy donors. Clones were sequenced by immunoSEQ multiplex PCR, and TCRdb holds only the in-frame ones, with some missing. The sample shows about 87,000 clones, about 68% of them seen only once. Material for sequencing was PBMCs. All receptors come from a man aged 30-40 years in good health and CMV-seropositive. The CDR3 runs from the conserved cysteine through the conserved F or W. D genes are given only for firm matches. Clone size is not always given. Where it is, it says once, few, many or a class for expanded clones.

v_gene	j_gene	d_gene	abundance	CDR3aa	CDR3nt
TRBV10-3	TRBJ1-5	-	-	CAISPREEQPQHF	TGTGCCATCAGTCCCAGGGAGGAACAGCCCCAGCATTTT
TRBV30	TRBJ1-2	-	-	CACDRYYGYTF	TGTGCCTGTGACAGATACTATGGCTACACCTTC
TRBV2	TRBJ1-2	-	-	CASSGKQGTYGYTF	TGTGCCAGCAGTGGGAAACAGGGAACCTATGGCTACACCTTC
TRBV6-5	TRBJ2-7	TRBD1	-	CASSRGDSKYEQYF	TGTGCCAGCAGTCGTGGGGACAGCAAATACGAGCAGTACTTC
TRBV4-3	TRBJ2-7	TRBD1	-	CASSQGQGSYEQYF	TGCGCCAGCAGCCAAGGACAGGGCTCCTACGAGCAGTACTTC
TRBV11-2	TRBJ2-7	TRBD2	few	CASSFQRENEQYF	TGTGCCAGCAGCTTTCAGCGGGAGAACGAGCAGTACTTC
TRBV29-1	TRBJ1-2	-	-	CSVEEERINYGYPF	TGCAGCGTTGAAGAAGAACGGATTAACTATGGCTACCCCTTC
TRBV29-1	TRBJ1-1	-	few	CSVVGGVMNTEAFF	TGCAGCGTTGTAGGGGGGGTTATGAACACTGAAGCTTTCTTT
TRBV5-8	TRBJ2-1	-	-	CASSSKSRYNEQFF	TGTGCCAGCTCCTCCAAGTCCAGGTACAATGAGCAGTTCTTC
TRBV30	TRBJ1-2	-	-	CAREAGWDGYTF	TGTGCCCGGGAGGCGGGATGGGATGGCTACACCTTC